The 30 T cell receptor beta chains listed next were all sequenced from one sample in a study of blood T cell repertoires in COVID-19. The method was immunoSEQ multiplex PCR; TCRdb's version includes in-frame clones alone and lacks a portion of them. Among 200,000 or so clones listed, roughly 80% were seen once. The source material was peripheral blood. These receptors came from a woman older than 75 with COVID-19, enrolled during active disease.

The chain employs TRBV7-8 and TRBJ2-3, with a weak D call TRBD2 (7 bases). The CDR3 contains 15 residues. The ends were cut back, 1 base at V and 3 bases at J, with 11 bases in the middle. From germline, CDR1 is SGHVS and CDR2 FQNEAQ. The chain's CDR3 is CASSLVGGLTDTQYF. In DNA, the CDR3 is TGTGCCAGCAGCTTAGTCGGGGGGCTGACAGATACGCAGTATTTT.

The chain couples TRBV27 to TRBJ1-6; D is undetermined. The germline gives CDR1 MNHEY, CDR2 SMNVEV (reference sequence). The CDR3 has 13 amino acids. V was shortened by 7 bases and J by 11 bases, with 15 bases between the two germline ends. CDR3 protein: CASKTLSVTPLHF. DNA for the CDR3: TGTGCCAGCAAAACTCTTTCTGTGACACCCCTCCACTTT.

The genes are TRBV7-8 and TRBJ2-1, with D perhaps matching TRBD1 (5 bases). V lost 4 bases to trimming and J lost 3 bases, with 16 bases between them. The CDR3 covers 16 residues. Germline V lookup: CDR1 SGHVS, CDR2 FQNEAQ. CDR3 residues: CASSSIPAGIYNEQFF. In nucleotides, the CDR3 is TGTGCCAGCAGCTCCATCCCAGCAGGGATCTACAATGAGCAGTTCTTC.

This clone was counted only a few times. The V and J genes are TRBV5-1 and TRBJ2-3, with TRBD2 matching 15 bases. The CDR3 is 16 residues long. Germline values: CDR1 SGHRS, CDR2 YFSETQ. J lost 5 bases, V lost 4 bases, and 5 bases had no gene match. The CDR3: CASSAGLAGGGDTQYF. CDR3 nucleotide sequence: TGCGCCAGCAGCGCGGGACTAGCGGGGGGCGGAGATACGCAGTATTTT.

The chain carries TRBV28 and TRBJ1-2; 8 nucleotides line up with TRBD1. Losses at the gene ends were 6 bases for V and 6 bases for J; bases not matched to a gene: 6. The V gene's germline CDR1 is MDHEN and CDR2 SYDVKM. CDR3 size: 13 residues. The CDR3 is CASRLTGGNGYTF. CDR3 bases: TGTGCCAGCAGACTAACAGGGGGAAATGGCTACACCTTC.

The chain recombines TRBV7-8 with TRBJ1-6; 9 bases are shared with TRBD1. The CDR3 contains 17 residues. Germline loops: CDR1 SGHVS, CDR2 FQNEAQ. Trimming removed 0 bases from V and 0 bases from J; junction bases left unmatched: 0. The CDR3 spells CASSLATGGSYNSPLHF. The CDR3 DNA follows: TGTGCCAGCAGCTTAGCGACAGGGGGCTCCTATAATTCACCCCTCCACTTT.

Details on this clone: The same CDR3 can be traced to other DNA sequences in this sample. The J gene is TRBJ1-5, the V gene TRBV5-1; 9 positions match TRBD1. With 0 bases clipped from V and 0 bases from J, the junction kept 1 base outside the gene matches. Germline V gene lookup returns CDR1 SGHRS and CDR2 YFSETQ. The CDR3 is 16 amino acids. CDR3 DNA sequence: TGCGCCAGCAGCTTGGGGACAGGGGCTAGCAATCAGCCCCAGCATTTT. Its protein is CASSLGTGASNQPQHF.

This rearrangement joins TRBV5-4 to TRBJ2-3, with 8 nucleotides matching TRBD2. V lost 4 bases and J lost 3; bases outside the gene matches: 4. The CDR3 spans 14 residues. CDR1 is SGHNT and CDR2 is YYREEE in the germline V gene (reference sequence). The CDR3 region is CASSRGGLTDTQYF. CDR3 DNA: TGTGCCAGCAGCCGGGGGGGCTTAACAGATACGCAGTATTTT.

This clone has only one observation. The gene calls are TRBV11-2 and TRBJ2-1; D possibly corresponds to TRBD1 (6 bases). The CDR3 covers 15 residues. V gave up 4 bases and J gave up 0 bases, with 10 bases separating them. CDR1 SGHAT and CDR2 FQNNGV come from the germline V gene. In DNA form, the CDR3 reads TGTGCCAGCAGCTCCGGGACATTCTCCTACAATGAGCAGTTCTTC. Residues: CASSSGTFSYNEQFF.

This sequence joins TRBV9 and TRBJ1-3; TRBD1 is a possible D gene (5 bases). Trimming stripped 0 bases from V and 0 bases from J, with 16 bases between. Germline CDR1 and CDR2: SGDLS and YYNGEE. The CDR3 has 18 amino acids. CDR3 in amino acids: CASSVGLQGQFSGNTIYF. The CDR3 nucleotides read TGTGCCAGCAGCGTAGGTCTGCAGGGTCAATTCTCTGGAAACACCATATATTTT.

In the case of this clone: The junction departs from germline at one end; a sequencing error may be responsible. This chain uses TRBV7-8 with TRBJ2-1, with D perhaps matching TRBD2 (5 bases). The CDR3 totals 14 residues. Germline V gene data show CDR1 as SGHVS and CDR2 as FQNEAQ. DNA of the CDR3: TGTGCCAGCAGCCTAGCTGAGTCCTACAATGAGCAGTTCTTC. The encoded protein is CASSLAESYNEQFF.

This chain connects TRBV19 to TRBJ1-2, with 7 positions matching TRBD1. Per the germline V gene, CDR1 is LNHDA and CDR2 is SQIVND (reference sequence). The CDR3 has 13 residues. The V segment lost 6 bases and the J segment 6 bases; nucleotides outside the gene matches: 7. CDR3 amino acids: CASSRDSRDGYTF. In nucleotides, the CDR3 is TGTGCCAGTAGCCGGGACAGCCGCGATGGCTACACCTTC.

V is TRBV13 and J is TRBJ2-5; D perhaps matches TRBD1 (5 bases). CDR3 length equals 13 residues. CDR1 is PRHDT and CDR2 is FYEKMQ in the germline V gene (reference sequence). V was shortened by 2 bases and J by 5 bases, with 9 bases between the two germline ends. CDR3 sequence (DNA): TGTGCCAGCAGCTTACAGGGTTGGGAGACCCAGTACTTC. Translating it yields CASSLQGWETQYF.

CDR3 bases: TGTGCCAGCTCGCACCCGCAGGGATCCTACAATGAGCAGTTCTTC. It specifies CASSHPQGSYNEQFF. The J gene is TRBJ2-1, the V gene TRBV18; D may be TRBD1 (5 bases). The V gene's germline CDR1 is KGHSH and CDR2 LQKENI. The CDR3 runs 15 residues. Trimming took off 6 bases at V and 1 base at J, with 13 bases between the two ends.

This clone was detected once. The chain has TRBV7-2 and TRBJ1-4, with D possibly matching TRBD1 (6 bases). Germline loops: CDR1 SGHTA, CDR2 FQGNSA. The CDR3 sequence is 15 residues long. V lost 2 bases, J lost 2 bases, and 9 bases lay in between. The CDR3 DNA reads TGTGCCAGCAGCTTACCCCAGGGGACTAATGAAAAACTGTTTTTT. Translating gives CASSLPQGTNEKLFF.

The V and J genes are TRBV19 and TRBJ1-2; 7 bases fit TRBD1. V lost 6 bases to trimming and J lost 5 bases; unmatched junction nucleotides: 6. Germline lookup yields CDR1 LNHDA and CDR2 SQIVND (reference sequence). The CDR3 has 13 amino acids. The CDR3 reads CASRPGTAYGYTF. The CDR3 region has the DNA TGTGCCAGTAGACCCGGGACAGCGTATGGCTACACCTTC.

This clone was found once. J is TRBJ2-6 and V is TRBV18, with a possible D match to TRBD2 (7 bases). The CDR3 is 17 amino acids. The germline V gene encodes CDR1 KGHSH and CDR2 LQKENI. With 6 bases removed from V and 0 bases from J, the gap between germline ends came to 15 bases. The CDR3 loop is CASSSARGGSGANVLTF. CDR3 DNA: TGTGCCAGCTCGTCAGCTAGGGGGGGCTCTGGGGCCAACGTCCTGACTTTC.

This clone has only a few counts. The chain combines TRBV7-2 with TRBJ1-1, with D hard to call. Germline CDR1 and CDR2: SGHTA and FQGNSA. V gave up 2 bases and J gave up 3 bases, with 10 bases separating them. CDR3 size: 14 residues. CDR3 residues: CASSLTRQDTEAFF. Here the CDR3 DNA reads TGTGCCAGCAGCTTAACACGGCAGGACACTGAAGCTTTCTTT.

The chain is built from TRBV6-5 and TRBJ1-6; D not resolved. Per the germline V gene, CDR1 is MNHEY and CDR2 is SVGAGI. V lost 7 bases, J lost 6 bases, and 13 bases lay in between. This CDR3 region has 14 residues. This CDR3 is CASKSEGTNSPLHF. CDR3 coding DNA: TGTGCCAGCAAGAGTGAGGGCACTAATTCACCCCTCCACTTT.

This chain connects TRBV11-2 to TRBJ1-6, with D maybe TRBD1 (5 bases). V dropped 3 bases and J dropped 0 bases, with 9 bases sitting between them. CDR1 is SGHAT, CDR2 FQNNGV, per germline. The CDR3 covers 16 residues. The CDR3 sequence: CASSFQGSSYNSPLHF. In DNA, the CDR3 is TGTGCCAGCAGCTTCCAGGGCAGCTCCTATAATTCACCCCTCCACTTT.

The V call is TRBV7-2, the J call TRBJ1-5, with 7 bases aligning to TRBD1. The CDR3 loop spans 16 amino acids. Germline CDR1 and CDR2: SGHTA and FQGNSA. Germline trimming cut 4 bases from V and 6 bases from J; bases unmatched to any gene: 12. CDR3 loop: CASSSGPMTGSQPQHF. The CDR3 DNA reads TGTGCCAGCAGCTCCGGACCAATGACAGGGTCTCAGCCCCAGCATTTT.

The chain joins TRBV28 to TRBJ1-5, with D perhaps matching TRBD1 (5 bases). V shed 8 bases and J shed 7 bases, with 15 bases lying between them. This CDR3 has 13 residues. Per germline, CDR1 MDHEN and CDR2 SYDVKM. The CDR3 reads CASFSGVWQPQHF. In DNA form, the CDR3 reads TGTGCCAGCTTCTCGGGGGTATGGCAGCCCCAGCATTTT.

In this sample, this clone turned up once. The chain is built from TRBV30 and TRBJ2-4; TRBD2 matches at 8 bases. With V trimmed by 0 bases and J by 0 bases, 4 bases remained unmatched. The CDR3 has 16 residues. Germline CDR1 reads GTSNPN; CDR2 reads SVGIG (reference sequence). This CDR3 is CAWSVGGGLAKNIQYF. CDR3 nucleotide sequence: TGTGCCTGGAGTGTCGGGGGGGGACTAGCCAAAAACATTCAGTACTTC.

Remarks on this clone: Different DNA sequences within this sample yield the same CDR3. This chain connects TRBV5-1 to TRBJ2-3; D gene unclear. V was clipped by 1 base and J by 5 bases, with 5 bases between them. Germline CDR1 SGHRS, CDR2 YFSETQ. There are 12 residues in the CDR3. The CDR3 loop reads CASSLTGDTQYF. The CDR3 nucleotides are TGCGCCAGCAGCTTGACCGGAGATACGCAGTATTTT. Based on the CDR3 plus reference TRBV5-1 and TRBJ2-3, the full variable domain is KAGVTQTPRYLIKTRGQQVTLSCSPISGHRSVSWYQQTPGQGLQFLFEYFSETQRNKGNFPGRFSGRQFSNSRSEMNVSTLELGDSALYLCASSLTGDTQYFGPGTRLTVL.

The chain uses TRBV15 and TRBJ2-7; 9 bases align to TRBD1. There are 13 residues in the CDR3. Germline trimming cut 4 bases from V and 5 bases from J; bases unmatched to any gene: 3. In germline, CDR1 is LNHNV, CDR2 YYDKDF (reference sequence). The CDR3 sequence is CATSIRQGDEQYV. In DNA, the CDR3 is TGTGCCACCAGCATTAGACAGGGGGACGAGCAGTACGTC.

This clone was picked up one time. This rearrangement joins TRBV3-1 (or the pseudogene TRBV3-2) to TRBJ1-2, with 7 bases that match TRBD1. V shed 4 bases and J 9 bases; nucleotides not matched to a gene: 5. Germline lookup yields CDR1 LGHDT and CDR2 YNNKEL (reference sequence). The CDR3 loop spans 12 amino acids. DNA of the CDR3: TGTGCCAGCAGCCCCCGACAGGGACGCTACACCTTC. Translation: CASSPRQGRYTF.

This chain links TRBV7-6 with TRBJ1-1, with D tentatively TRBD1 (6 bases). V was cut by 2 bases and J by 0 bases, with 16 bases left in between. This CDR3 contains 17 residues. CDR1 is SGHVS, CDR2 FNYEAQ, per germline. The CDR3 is CASSLTPPGDMNTEAFF. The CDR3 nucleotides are TGTGCCAGCAGCTTAACCCCACCTGGGGACATGAACACTGAAGCTTTCTTT.

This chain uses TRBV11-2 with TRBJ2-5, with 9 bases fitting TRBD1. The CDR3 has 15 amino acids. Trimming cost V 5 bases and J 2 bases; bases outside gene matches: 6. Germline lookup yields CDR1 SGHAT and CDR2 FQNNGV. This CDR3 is CASSGRDREQETQYF. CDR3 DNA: TGTGCCAGCAGCGGGCGGGACAGGGAACAAGAGACCCAGTACTTC. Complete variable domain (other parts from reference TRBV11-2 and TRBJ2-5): EAGVAQSPRYKIIEKRQSVAFWCNPISGHATLYWYQQILGQGPKLLIQFQNNGVVDDSQLPKDRFSAERLKGVDSTLKIQPAKLEDSAVYLCASSGRDREQETQYFGPGTRLLVL.

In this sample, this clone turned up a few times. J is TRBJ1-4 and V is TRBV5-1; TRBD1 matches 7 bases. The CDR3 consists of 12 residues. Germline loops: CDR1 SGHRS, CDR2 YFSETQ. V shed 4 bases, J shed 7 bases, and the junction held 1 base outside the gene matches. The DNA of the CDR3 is TGCGCCAGCAGCAACAGGGGTGAAAAACTGTTTTTT. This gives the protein CASSNRGEKLFF.

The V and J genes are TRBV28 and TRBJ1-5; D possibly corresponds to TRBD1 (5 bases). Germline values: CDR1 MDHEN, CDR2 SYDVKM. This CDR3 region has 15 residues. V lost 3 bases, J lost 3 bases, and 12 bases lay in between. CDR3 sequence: CASSFRVGLNQPQHF. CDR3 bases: TGTGCCAGCAGTTTTAGGGTGGGGCTCAATCAGCCCCAGCATTTT.